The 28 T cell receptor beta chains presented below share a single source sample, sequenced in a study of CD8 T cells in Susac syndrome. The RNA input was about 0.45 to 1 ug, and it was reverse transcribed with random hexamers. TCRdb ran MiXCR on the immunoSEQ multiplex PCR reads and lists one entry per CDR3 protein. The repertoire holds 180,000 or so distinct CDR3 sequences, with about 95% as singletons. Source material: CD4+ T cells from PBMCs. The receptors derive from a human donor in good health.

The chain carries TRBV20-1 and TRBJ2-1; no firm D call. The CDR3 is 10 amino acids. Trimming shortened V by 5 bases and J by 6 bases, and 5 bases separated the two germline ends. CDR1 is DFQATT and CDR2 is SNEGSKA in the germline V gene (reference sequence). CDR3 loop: CSAGSNEQFF. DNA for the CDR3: TGCAGTGCTGGAAGCAATGAGCAGTTCTTC.

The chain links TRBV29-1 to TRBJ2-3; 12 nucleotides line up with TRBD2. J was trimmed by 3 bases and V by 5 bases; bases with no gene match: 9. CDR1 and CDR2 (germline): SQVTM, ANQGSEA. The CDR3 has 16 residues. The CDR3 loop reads CSVTLMTSGSTDTQYF. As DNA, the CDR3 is TGCAGCGTTACACTGATGACTAGCGGGAGTACAGATACGCAGTATTTT.

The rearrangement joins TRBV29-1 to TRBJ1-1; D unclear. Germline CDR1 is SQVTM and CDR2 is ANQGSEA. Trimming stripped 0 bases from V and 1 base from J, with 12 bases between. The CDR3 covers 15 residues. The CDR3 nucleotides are TGCAGCGTTGAAGATTGGGCAGTCGGGAACACTGAAGCTTTCTTT. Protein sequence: CSVEDWAVGNTEAFF.

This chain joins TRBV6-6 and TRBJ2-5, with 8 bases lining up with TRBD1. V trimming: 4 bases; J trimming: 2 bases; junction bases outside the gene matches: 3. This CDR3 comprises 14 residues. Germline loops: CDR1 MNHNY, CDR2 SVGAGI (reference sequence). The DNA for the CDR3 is TGTGCCAGCAGTTCTCGACAGGGGCAAGAGACCCAGTACTTC. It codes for CASSSRQGQETQYF.

This CDR3 reads CASSSVGGYEQYF. The CDR3 coding sequence is TGTGCCAGCAGCTCCGTGGGGGGGTACGAGCAGTACTTC. The J gene is TRBJ2-7, the V gene TRBV7-9; 7 nucleotides match TRBD2. Germline values: CDR1 SEHNR, CDR2 FQNEAQ (reference sequence). J was trimmed by 4 bases and V by 4 bases; bases with no gene match: 4. The CDR3 extends over 13 amino acids.

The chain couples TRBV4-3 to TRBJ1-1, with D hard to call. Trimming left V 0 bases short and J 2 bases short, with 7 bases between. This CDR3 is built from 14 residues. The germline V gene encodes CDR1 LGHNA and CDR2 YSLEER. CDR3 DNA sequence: TGCGCCAGCAGCCAAGATTGGGGAAACACTGAAGCTTTCTTT. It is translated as CASSQDWGNTEAFF.

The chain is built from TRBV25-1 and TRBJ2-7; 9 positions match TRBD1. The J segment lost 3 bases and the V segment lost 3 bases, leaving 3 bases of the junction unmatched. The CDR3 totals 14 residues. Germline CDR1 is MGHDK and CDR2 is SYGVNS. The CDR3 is CASSESTGGYEQYF. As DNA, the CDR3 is TGTGCCAGCAGTGAGTCGACAGGGGGCTACGAGCAGTACTTC.

DNA for the CDR3: TGTGCCTGGAGGGAGCAGGGGAATCAGCCCCAGCATTTT. Residues: CAWREQGNQPQHF. This chain uses TRBV30 with TRBJ1-5; D is perhaps TRBD1 (6 bases). Germline-derived CDR1 and CDR2 are GTSNPN and SVGIG (reference sequence). V was shortened by 3 bases and J by 4 bases, with 10 bases between the two germline ends. This CDR3 spans 13 amino acids.

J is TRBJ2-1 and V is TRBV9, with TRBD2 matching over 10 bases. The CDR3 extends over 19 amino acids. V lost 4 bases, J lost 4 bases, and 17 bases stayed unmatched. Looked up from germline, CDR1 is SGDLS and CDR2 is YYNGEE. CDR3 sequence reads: CASSSKVLAGGTRYNEQFF. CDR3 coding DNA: TGTGCCAGCAGCAGCAAGGTTTTAGCGGGAGGTACCAGATACAATGAGCAGTTCTTC.

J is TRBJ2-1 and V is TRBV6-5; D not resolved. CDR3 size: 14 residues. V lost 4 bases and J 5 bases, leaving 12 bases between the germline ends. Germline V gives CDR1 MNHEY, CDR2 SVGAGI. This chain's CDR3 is CASSSARGHNEQFF. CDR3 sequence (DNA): TGTGCCAGCAGTTCAGCAAGAGGCCACAATGAGCAGTTCTTC.

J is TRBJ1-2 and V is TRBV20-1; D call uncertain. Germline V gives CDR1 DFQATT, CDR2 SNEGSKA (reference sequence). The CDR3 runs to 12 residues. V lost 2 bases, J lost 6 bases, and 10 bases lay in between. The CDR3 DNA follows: TGCAGTGCTAGAAACCCCCTCAATGGCTACACCTTC. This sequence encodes CSARNPLNGYTF.

The CDR3 nucleotides are TGTGCCAGCAGATCCAAGGGGGGAGCCTACGAGCAGTACTTC. It specifies CASRSKGGAYEQYF. V usage is TRBV3-1 and J usage is TRBJ2-7; the D gene could be TRBD1 or TRBD2 (6 bases each). There are 14 residues in the CDR3. Germline CDR1 LGHDT, CDR2 YNNKEL (reference sequence). The germline V and J ends were trimmed by 6 bases and 2 bases, with 14 bases remaining between them.

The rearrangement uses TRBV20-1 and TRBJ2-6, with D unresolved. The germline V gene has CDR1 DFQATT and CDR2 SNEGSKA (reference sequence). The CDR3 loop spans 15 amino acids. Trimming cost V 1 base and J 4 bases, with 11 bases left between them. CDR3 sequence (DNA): TGCAGTGCTAGAGTGTCGGAATCGGGGGCCAACGTCCTGACTTTC. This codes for CSARVSESGANVLTF.

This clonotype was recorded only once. CDR3 coding DNA: TGTGCCAGCAGCTTATCCGCGGGAGTGGCTTGGGAGCAGTTCTTC. Translation gives CASSLSAGVAWEQFF. V and J are TRBV7-3 and TRBJ2-1; 7 nucleotides line up with TRBD2. The CDR3 has 15 amino acids. Losses at the gene ends were 2 bases for V and 10 bases for J; bases not matched to a gene: 11. Germline V lookup: CDR1 SGHTA, CDR2 FQGTGA.

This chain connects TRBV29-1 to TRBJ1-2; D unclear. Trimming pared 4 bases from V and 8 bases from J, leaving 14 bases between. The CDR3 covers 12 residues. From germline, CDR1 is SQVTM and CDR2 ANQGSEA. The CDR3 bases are TGCAGCGTTGGTAGCACAGCTACAGGCTACACCTTC. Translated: CSVGSTATGYTF.

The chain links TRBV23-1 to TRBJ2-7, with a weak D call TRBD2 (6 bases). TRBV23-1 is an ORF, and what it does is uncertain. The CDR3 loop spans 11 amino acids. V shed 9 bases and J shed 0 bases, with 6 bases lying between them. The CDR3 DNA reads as TGCGCCAGGGGAGGCTCCTACGAGCAGTACTTC. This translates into CARGGSYEQYF.

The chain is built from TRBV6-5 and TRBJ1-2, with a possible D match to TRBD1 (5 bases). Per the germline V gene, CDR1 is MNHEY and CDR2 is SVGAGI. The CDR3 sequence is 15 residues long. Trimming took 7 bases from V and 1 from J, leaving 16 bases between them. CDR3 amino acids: CASTQGRGVNYGYTF. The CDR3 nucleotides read TGTGCCAGCACCCAAGGTCGGGGGGTTAACTATGGCTACACCTTC.

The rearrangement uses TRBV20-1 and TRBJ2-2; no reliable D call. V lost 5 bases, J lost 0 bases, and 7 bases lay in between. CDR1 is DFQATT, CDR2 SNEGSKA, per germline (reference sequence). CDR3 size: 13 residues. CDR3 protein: CSALNANTGELFF. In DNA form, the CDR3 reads TGCAGTGCTTTAAACGCGAACACCGGGGAGCTGTTTTTT.

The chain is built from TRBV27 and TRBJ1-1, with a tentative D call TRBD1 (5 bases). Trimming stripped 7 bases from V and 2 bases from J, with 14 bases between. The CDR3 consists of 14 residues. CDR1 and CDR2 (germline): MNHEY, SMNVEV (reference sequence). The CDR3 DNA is TGTGCCAGCAACCTCCGGGGGGGTAACACTGAAGCTTTCTTT. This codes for CASNLRGGNTEAFF.

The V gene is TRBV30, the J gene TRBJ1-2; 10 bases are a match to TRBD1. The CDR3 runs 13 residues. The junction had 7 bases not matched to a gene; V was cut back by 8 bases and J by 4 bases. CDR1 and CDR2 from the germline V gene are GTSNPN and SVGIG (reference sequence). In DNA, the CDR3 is TGTGCCGGAACCGGGACAGGGGTCTATGGCTACACCTTC. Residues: CAGTGTGVYGYTF.

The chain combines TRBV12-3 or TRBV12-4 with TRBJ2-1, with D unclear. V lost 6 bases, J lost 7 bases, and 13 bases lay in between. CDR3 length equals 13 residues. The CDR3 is CASSFGPPNEQFF. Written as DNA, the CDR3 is TGTGCCAGCAGCTTCGGACCGCCAAATGAGCAGTTCTTC.

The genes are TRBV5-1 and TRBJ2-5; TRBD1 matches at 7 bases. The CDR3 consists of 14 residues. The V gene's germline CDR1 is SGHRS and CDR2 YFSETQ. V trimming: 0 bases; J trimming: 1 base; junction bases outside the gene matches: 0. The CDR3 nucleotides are TGCGCCAGCAGCTTGGGACAGGGCCAAGAGACCCAGTACTTC. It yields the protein CASSLGQGQETQYF.

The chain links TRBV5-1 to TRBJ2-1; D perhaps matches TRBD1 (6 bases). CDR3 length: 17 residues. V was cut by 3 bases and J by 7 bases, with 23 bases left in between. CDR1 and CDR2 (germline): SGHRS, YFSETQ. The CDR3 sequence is CASSSTGTRDPLNEQFF. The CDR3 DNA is TGCGCCAGCAGCTCCACAGGGACCCGGGACCCTTTGAATGAGCAGTTCTTC.

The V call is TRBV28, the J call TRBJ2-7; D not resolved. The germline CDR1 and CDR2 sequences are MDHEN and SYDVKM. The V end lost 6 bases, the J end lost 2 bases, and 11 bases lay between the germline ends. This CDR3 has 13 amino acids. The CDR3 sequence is CASSPVATYEQYF. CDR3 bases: TGTGCCAGCAGCCCGGTAGCAACCTACGAGCAGTACTTC.

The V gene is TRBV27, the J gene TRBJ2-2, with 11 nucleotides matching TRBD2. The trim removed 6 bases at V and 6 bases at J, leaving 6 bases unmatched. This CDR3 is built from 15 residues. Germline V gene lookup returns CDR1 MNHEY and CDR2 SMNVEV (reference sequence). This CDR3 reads CASSLRLAGPGELFF. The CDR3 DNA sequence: TGTGCCAGCAGCCTAAGACTAGCGGGACCCGGGGAGCTGTTTTTT.

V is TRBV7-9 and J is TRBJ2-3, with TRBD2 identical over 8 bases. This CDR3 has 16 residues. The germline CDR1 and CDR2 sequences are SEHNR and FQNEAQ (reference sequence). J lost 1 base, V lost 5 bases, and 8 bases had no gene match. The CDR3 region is CASSKSGSLGTDTQYF. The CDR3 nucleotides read TGTGCCAGCAGCAAGAGCGGGAGCCTCGGCACAGATACGCAGTATTTT.

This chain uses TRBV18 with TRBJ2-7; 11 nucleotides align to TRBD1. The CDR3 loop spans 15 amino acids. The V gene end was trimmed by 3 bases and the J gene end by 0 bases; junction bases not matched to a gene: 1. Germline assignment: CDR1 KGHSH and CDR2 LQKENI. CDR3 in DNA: TGTGCCAGCTCACCTGGGACAGGGGGCTCCTACGAGCAGTACTTC. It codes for CASSPGTGGSYEQYF.

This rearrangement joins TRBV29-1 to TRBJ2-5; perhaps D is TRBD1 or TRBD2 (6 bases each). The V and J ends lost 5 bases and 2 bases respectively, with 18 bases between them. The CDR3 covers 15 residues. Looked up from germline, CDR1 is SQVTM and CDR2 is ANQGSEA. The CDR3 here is CSVPGARAEQETQYF. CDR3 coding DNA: TGCAGCGTTCCGGGGGCGAGGGCAGAGCAAGAGACCCAGTACTTC.